This T cell receptor beta chain was identified during a study of human T cells and chemical hapten exposure (dated by TCRdb to 2020 to 2023). The study in broad terms: For sensitization, 2% DPC in acetone was applied to a 2 cm by 2 cm area of upper inner arm skin. Throughout the study period of roughly five months, patients also received therapeutic DPC doses to the scalp every week. Patch testing on the upper back used Finn chambers containing 0.01% DPC, with scoring done after 6 days according to International Contact Dermatitis Research Group standards. Alopecia areata with under or over 50% scalp involvement, alopecia totalis and alopecia universalis were represented in the patient cohort, which was mostly female. Libraries were combined into a pool for sequencing, and differences in TCR yield between samples came mainly from small differences in library volumes within the pool. The study tracked peripheral blood TCR repertoire changes in vivo during primary and secondary sensitization to the hapten diphenylcyclopropenone (DPC) in alopecia patients. Blood was sampled from patients pre-sensitization (week 0) and at 2, 6 and about 24 weeks after DPC sensitization. For TCR sequencing, blood came from some 31 alopecia patients at anywhere from one to four time points (pre-sensitization, 2, 6 and 24 weeks). Findings and caveats that apply to the study as a whole: Because every patient had alopecia, a presumed autoimmune disease, the patients' immune response might differ from that of healthy individuals. DPC sensitization did not change the number of TCRs with a frequency above 1 in 1000, and there was no evidence of changes in global repertoire structure. Compared with pre-sensitization or healthy control sets, expanded TCRs formed significantly more large CDR3 similarity clusters, which is consistent with antigen-driven responses. Repeated subsampling changed both the strength of the expansion versus patch-test correlation and the threshold at which that correlation became significant. Patch test score correlated positively with the number of PT1 expanded TCRs, reaching significance at thresholds 8, 16 and 32 but not at 4.

The germline V gene yields MNHEY for CDR1 and SVGEGT for CDR2. The CDR3 spans 12 residues, from the cysteine through the phenylalanine. Here the CDR3 DNA is all that survives: 36 bases in frame from base 1. Relative to germline, V is missing 8 bases and J is missing 2 bases, with 0 bases of the junction outside any gene match. The meaning of the sample's time point label: patch test 3, about 24 weeks after DPC sensitization. In the paper's terms, the treatment or condition label means: therapeutic diphenylcyclopropenone sensitization with weekly scalp DPC. Blood at each patch-test visit was drawn before the patch test was applied. Patients were eligible if aged 18 to 70, diagnosed with alopecia and judged suitable for DPC therapy, and pregnant patients were excluded. Total RNA was extracted from unfractionated whole blood collected in Tempus Blood RNA tubes. With respect to this clonotype: Which antigen it targets is not known. Base qualities are missing; no much larger clone stands one base away.

Library construction relied on RACE. Sequencer: NextSeq 500. During library preparation, unique molecular identifiers were attached to individual cDNA molecules so that TCRs could be counted in a quantitative, reproducible way. From each blood RNA sample, both TCR alpha and TCR beta chains were sequenced. For the original study's pipeline: A median of around 100,000 TCRs per sample was observed, with a range of roughly 23,224 to 750,000. V, J and CDR3 annotation of the TCR reads was carried out using the Decombinator software suite. For the PS versus PT1 abundance plots, all samples were subsampled to the same number of TCRs (28,000). TCRs were defined as expanded if absent before sensitization and observed at least eight times at the 2-week time point. Using fastp trimming at Q25 and MiXCR clonotype assembly, TCRdb reanalyzed the public sequencing data and kept in-frame beta chains. Records with the same CDR3 protein are collapsed into one entry carrying the most frequent genes and DNA. Here the V and J calls rest on TCRdb's processing, not on the authors' analysis. Here the sample has about 190,000 distinct CDR3 sequences; about 25% occur a single time. Around 2.5% of the sample is held by the ten biggest clonotypes.

The sequence came from a woman between 40 and 50 years old with alopecia areata. Some clones in this sample may be carry-over from other donors' samples. Specimen: whole blood, collected in connection with sensitization to the hapten diphenylcyclopropenone (DPC). This receptor chain uses TRBV6-2 or TRBV6-3 and TRBJ1-5, and TRBD1 aligns with 7 junction nucleotides. The CDR3 reads as follows: CASGTGNQPQHF. The sequenced DNA is TGTGCCAGCGGGACAGGCAATCAGCCCCAGCATTTT.